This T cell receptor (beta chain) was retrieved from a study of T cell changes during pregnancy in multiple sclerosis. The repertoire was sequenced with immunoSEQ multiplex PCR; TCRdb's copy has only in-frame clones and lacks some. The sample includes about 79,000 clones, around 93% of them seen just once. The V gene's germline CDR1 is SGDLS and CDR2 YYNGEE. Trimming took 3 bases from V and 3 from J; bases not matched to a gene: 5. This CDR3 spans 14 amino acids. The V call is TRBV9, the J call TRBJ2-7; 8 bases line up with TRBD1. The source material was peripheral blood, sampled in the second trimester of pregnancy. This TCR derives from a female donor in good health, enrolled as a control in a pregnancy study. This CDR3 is CASSAGQAVYEQYF. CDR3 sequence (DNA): TGTGCCAGCAGCGCGGGACAGGCGGTCTACGAGCAGTACTTC.